These T cell receptor beta chains were read from a single sample in a study of cytomegalovirus exposure and HLA in healthy donors. Generated by immunoSEQ multiplex PCR, the TCRdb table keeps only in-frame clones and is missing some. The table shows some 200,000 clones, with just over 75% occurring only once. Material for sequencing was PBMCs. Receptors originate from a man aged 18 to 30 in good health and CMV-seronegative. The CDR3 runs from the conserved cysteine through the conserved F or W. Expanded clones get a size class; other rows say once, few or many, or leave the size out.

j_call clone_size v_call cdr3_aa
TRBJ2-7 - TRBV13 CASSPEGPYYEQYF
TRBJ2-5 few TRBV18 CASSPSGREETQYF
TRBJ2-5 - TRBV18 CASSPRTSGFQETQYF
TRBJ1-4 - TRBV4-2 CASSQVGRDNEKLFF
TRBJ1-1 - TRBV9 CASSSTPGGTEAFF
TRBJ2-7 - TRBV7-9 CASSLGGALNEQYF
TRBJ2-5 - TRBV5-1 CASSGGQGGETQYF
TRBJ1-1 - TRBV19 CASTIATGGTEAFF
TRBJ1-1 - TRBV5-1 CASLLQSGEAFF
TRBJ1-1 - TRBV6-1 CAITGTGDTEAFF
TRBJ2-1 - TRBV4-1 CASSDRDRGFLSSYNEQFF
TRBJ2-1 - TRBV7-9 CASSLDFAGDEQFF
TRBJ2-7 - TRBV7-8 CPRHSRQESYEQYF
TRBJ2-2 - TRBV19 CASSTYSGSDAGELFF
TRBJ2-1 once TRBV7-9 CASATGAGGTKFSYNEQFF
TRBJ1-1 - TRBV11-2 CASSRTGDVTEAFF
TRBJ2-5 - TRBV28 CASALAGGLETQYF
TRBJ1-1 - TRBV2 CASRVPEGSTEAFF
TRBJ2-7 once TRBV2 CASRAPRRWEQYF
TRBJ2-1 - TRBV27 CASSLIVTSAINEQFF
TRBJ2-7 - TRBV6-6 CASSYSPRTGGEQYF
TRBJ2-1 - TRBV28 CASSSVAGYEQFF
TRBJ2-3 - TRBV5-1 CASSLWGLSTDTQYF
TRBJ1-1 - TRBV7-9 CASSPAFGRRNTEAFF
TRBJ2-1 - TRBV19 CASSIGLLAGRNEQFF
TRBJ2-7 - TRBV5-6 CASSFRDKRILEEYF
TRBJ2-1 - TRBV7-3 CASSLGLAGVYEQFF
TRBJ2-7 - TRBV9 CASSPRDTRSYEQYF
TRBJ2-7 - TRBV28 CASSPPYERASYEQYF
TRBJ2-7 few TRBV7-9 CASSLGTYLYEQYF
TRBJ1-1 - TRBV29-1 CSANTGGNTEAFF
TRBJ1-2 once TRBV4-1 CASSQDGLGSNNYGYTF
TRBJ2-3 - TRBV28 CASSTTSGSPDTQYF
TRBJ1-2 - TRBV25-1 CASRTGGGYTF
TRBJ1-5 once TRBV5-1 CASSLVGGSNQPQHF
TRBJ1-2 once TRBV9 CASSGSRLAVDGYTF
TRBJ1-2 - TRBV6-4 CASGDRDYGYTF
TRBJ1-1 - TRBV29-1 CSARQGVNTEAFF
TRBJ1-1 few TRBV5-1 CASSLAGGYTEAFF
TRBJ2-7 - TRBV9 CASSSQTGPKAYEQYF
TRBJ2-7 - TRBV29-1 CSVVTGLSYEQYF
TRBJ1-3 once TRBV6-5 CASSPTDFSGNTRYF